This TCR beta chain was recorded in a study of T cell repertoires in cytomegalovirus infection. Study-wide findings and caveats: Clonotypes of TCR beta that were HLA-C-restricted and CMV-specific dominated the ex vivo response. The cumulative frequency of public TCR beta families distinguished individuals who carried CMV together with the relevant HLA.

This clonotype occurred a few times. Its target is unknown. Each CDR3 protein is one row after TCRdb ran MiXCR on the reads. Among about 900,000 distinct CDR3 sequences, approximately 30% were seen once, and the ten largest hold 13%. V shed 0 bases and J shed 4 bases, with 9 bases lying between them. Germline values: CDR1 MNHEY, CDR2 SVGEGT. The CDR3 sequence is 14 residues long. This receptor was identified in a human donor in good health (CMV status not recorded). Some clones in this sample may be carry-over from other donors' samples. The rearrangement links TRBV6-2 or TRBV6-3 to TRBJ1-2; D is ambiguous. The sample here was cultured CD8+ T cells from PBMCs, taken from culture after CMV antigen stimulation. CDR3 coding DNA: TGTGCCAGCAGTTACTCGGGCCAGCCCTATGGCTACACCTTC. This gives the protein CASSYSGQPYGYTF.